This T cell receptor (beta chain) originates from a study of control samples from healthy donors and cancer patients (dated by TCRdb to 2020 to 2022). Library method: the immunoSEQ multiplex PCR assay. As stored in TCRdb, this immuneACCESS dataset retains in-frame rearrangements with V and J assigned. A fraction of the clones does not appear; measured against another copy, unresolved V genes explain less than half of the discrepancy, and the remainder lacks a known reason. The sample table shows approximately 20,000 clones, and approximately 80% are seen once. The leading ten clones occupy about 29% of the sample. Points on this clone: The clone's antigen remains unknown. Base qualities were left out, and no much larger clone turns up one base away.

Trimming takes 3 bases from V and 0 bases from J, and the germline ends sit 7 bases apart. From a lookup of the germline V gene, CDR1 and CDR2 are SGHTA and FQGNSA. There are 14 amino acids in the CDR3, from cysteine to phenylalanine inclusive. Only the CDR3 region is kept as DNA, spanning 42 bases read in frame from base 1. The chain employs TRBV7-2 and TRBJ2-3, and the D gene may be TRBD1, 5 bases matching. This TCR was recovered from an older woman with lung cancer. Sequences were obtained from PBMCs. At the DNA level, the sequence is TGTGCCAGCAGCTTTACAGGTAGCACAGATACGCAGTATTTT. Its translation is CASSFTGSTDTQYF.